This TCR beta chain was found in a study of molecular identifiers for immune sequencing clone quantification. TCRdb analysed the PCR reads with MiXCR anew, one entry per CDR3 protein. Here the sample spans about 640,000 distinct CDR3 sequences, about 20% being singletons. This clonotype was seen repeatedly, ten times or more. Germline V gene lookup returns CDR1 LGHNA and CDR2 YSLEER. The CDR3 consists of 14 residues. The germline V and J ends were trimmed by 3 bases and 3 bases, with 9 bases remaining between them. The sequencing sample was made of naive CD8+ T cells from blood, with Jurkat cell RNA spiked in. The subset here: FACS-sorted CD8+CD4-CCR7+CD45RA+ naive T cells. J is TRBJ2-1 and V is TRBV4-3; possibly TRBD2 for D (6 bases). The sequence came from a human donor in good health. Some libraries in this study had Jurkat cell RNA spiked in. CDR3 residues: CASSQASDYNEQFF. CDR3 bases: TGCGCCAGCAGCCAGGCTAGCGACTACAATGAGCAGTTCTTC.